One and the same sample provided the 15 T cell receptor beta chains below, sequenced in a study of blood T cell repertoires in COVID-19 (dated by TCRdb to 2019 to 2021). Library generation was performed with the immunoSEQ multiplex PCR assay. TCRdb's version of the immuneACCESS table is confined to in-frame rearrangements and falls short of the full clone set. An unresolved V gene accounts for under half of the shortfall where checked; the remainder is of unknown origin. This sample is represented by 95,000 to 100,000 clones; roughly 90% of them were singletons. Clones ranked in the top ten supply approximately 1.7% of the sample. Sequences were obtained from peripheral blood. The receptors derive from a man older than 75 with acute or convalescent COVID-19.

The chain couples TRBV3-1 (or the pseudogene TRBV3-2) to TRBJ2-1, with TRBD2 identical over 8 bases. Germline V gene sequence: CDR1 LGHDT, CDR2 YNNKEL (reference sequence). J was trimmed by 8 bases and V by 2 bases; bases with no gene match: 8. The CDR3 is 15 amino acids. The CDR3: CASSQYLAGEDEQFF. The CDR3 region has the DNA TGTGCCAGCAGCCAATATCTAGCGGGTGAGGATGAGCAGTTCTTC.

The chain is built from TRBV28 and TRBJ1-5, with D maybe TRBD1 (5 bases). V dropped 2 bases and J dropped 1 base, with 12 bases sitting between them. CDR3 size: 16 residues. The V gene's germline CDR1 is MDHEN and CDR2 SYDVKM. The chain's CDR3 is CASSLVTALSNQPQHF. The CDR3 DNA reads as TGTGCCAGCAGTTTAGTGACAGCCCTAAGCAATCAGCCCCAGCATTTT.

J is TRBJ1-3 and V is TRBV6-5; D remains ambiguous. Trimming removed 8 bases from V and 5 bases from J, with 7 bases in between. The CDR3 consists of 11 residues. Germline V gene lookup returns CDR1 MNHEY and CDR2 SVGAGI. CDR3 nucleotides: TGTGCCAGCTTGGAGAGAAACACCATATATTTT. Translated: CASLERNTIYF.

The chain is built from TRBV29-1 and TRBJ1-2, with TRBD1 matching over 7 bases. J lost 7 bases, V lost 1 base, and 9 bases had no gene match. This CDR3 is 14 amino acids long. The germline V gene encodes CDR1 SQVTM and CDR2 ANQGSEA. The chain's CDR3 is CSVEAGAGGSGYTF. CDR3 coding DNA: TGCAGCGTTGAAGCGGGGGCAGGGGGAAGTGGCTACACCTTC.

The chain links TRBV27 to TRBJ1-1, with D hard to call. The CDR3 consists of 13 residues. CDR1 is MNHEY, CDR2 SMNVEV, per germline (reference sequence). Trimming left V 6 bases short and J 4 bases short, with 12 bases between. This chain's CDR3 is CASSARRGTEAFF. The CDR3, as DNA: TGTGCCAGCAGCGCCCGCCGCGGCACTGAAGCTTTCTTT.

In this sample, this clone turned up once. The genes are TRBV3-1 (or the pseudogene TRBV3-2) and TRBJ2-7; 9 bases agree with TRBD2. Losses at the gene ends were 1 base for V and 2 bases for J; bases not matched to a gene: 9. The CDR3 spans 17 residues. The germline CDR1 and CDR2 sequences are LGHDT and YNNKEL (reference sequence). CDR3: CASSQGLSGRVPYEQYF. DNA of the CDR3: TGTGCCAGCAGCCAAGGTCTTAGCGGGAGAGTCCCCTACGAGCAGTACTTC.

The chain carries TRBV11-2 and TRBJ2-5, with a tentative D call TRBD2 (5 bases). CDR3 size: 16 residues. The V end was cut by 5 bases, the J end by 2 bases, with 18 bases between. CDR1 and CDR2 from the germline V gene are SGHAT and FQNNGV. The CDR3 protein is CASSGQSGFPQETQYF. The CDR3 nucleotides are TGTGCCAGCAGCGGTCAATCGGGGTTCCCTCAAGAGACCCAGTACTTC.

This clone has a single count. The V gene is TRBV10-3, the J gene TRBJ1-2; D might be TRBD1 (5 bases). Between the trimmed V and J ends, which lost 4 bases and 2 bases, there was a span of 14 bases. Germline CDR1 ENHRY, CDR2 SYGVKD. CDR3 length equals 15 residues. CDR3 in amino acids: CAISGRGGTNYGYTF. The CDR3 bases are TGTGCCATCAGTGGTAGGGGAGGGACCAACTATGGCTACACCTTC.

Only one count was recorded for this clone. J is TRBJ1-1 and V is TRBV5-1, with a tentative D call TRBD1 (6 bases). Germline CDR1 SGHRS, CDR2 YFSETQ. Trimming removed 1 base from V and 7 bases from J, with 14 bases in between. The CDR3 has 14 amino acids. DNA for the CDR3: TGCGCCAGCAGCTTGACCGGGGGGGCTAATGAAGCTTTCTTT. Translation: CASSLTGGANEAFF. The full variable domain, with the rest looked up from reference TRBV5-1 and TRBJ1-1, is KAGVTQTPRYLIKTRGQQVTLSCSPISGHRSVSWYQQTPGQGLQFLFEYFSETQRNKGNFPGRFSGRQFSNSRSEMNVSTLELGDSALYLCASSLTGGANEAFFGQGTRLTVV.

The chain recombines TRBV15 with TRBJ1-4; D possibly corresponds to TRBD1 (5 bases). The V end was cut by 1 base, the J end by 8 bases, with 8 bases between. CDR1 LNHNV and CDR2 YYDKDF come from the germline V gene (reference sequence). CDR3 length: 13 amino acids. The CDR3 loop is CATSRVWGEKLFF. As DNA, the CDR3 is TGTGCCACCAGCAGAGTCTGGGGCGAAAAACTGTTTTTT.

CDR3 protein: CASSNRPRASYEQYF. The CDR3 coding sequence is TGTGCCAGCAGCAATCGGCCCAGGGCTAGCTACGAGCAGTACTTC. This chain connects TRBV21-1 to TRBJ2-7; the table calls TRBD1, which could not be checked here. TRBV21-1 is a recognized pseudogene. This CDR3 is 15 amino acids long.

V and J are TRBV27 and TRBJ2-7; D may be TRBD2 (6 bases). The CDR3 is made up of 16 amino acids. Per the germline V gene, CDR1 is MNHEY and CDR2 is SMNVEV (reference sequence). V dropped 6 bases and J dropped 4 bases, with 22 bases sitting between them. The CDR3 nucleotides are TGTGCCAGCAGCCCGTTAGTGATCGGGAGTACGTACGAGCAGTACTTC. Its translation: CASSPLVIGSTYEQYF.

The V gene is TRBV6-5, the J gene TRBJ2-7; D perhaps matches TRBD1 (6 bases). V shed 6 bases and J shed 4 bases, with 16 bases lying between them. CDR1 and CDR2 (germline): MNHEY, SVGAGI. The CDR3 extends over 14 amino acids. In DNA, the CDR3 is TGTGCCAGCAGGCCCCCGGGCCAGGGGTACGAGCAGTACTTC. Residues: CASRPPGQGYEQYF.

This clone was seen a single time. The chain uses TRBV18 and TRBJ2-3; D perhaps matches TRBD1 (5 bases). The V gene lost 5 bases and the J gene lost 2 bases, with 11 bases spanning the gap. CDR3 length equals 14 residues. Germline V gene lookup returns CDR1 KGHSH and CDR2 LQKENI. CDR3 residues: CASSSDRVTDTQYF. In DNA form, the CDR3 reads TGTGCCAGCTCATCTGACAGAGTCACAGATACGCAGTATTTT. Full variable domain (rest looked up from reference TRBV18 and TRBJ2-3): NAGVMQNPRHLVRRRGQEARLRCSPMKGHSHVYWYRQLPEEGLKFMVYLQKENIIDESGMPKERFSAEFPKEGPSILRIQQVVRGDSAAYFCASSSDRVTDTQYFGPGTRLTVL.

This chain links TRBV7-2 with TRBJ1-5, with TRBD1 matching 8 bases. The CDR3 is 14 residues long. Germline-derived CDR1 and CDR2 are SGHTA and FQGNSA. V shed 3 bases, J shed 7 bases, and the junction held 5 bases outside the gene matches. Written as DNA, the CDR3 is TGTGCCAGCAGCTTTGGACAGGGTGGGCAGCCCCAGCATTTT. Protein: CASSFGQGGQPQHF.